These 21 T cell receptor beta chains came from one sample sequenced in a study of shared clonotypes between healthy human individuals. Generated by immunoSEQ multiplex PCR, the TCRdb table keeps only in-frame clones and is missing some. The sample records some 1.4 million clones, more than 95% being singletons. Sequenced: naive CD4+ T cells sorted from blood. Subset defined: CD45RA+ positively selected. The receptors were sampled from a man aged 25 to 45 in good health.

Points on this clone: Different DNA sequences within this sample yield the same CDR3. The rearrangement uses TRBV18 and TRBJ1-1; no clear D. Germline V CDR1 and CDR2: KGHSH, LQKENI. V lost 3 bases, J lost 2 bases, and 7 bases lay in between. The CDR3 loop spans 13 amino acids. CDR3 DNA: TGTGCCAGCTCACCGGGCAGTAACACTGAAGCTTTCTTT. Translating it yields CASSPGSNTEAFF.

The gene calls are TRBV4-1 and TRBJ1-1; D remains ambiguous. The CDR3 runs to 15 residues. V lost 1 base to trimming and J lost 5 bases, with 14 bases between them. The germline gives CDR1 MGHRA, CDR2 YSYEKL. The CDR3 sequence is CASSQGILGRTEAFF. The CDR3 DNA is TGCGCCAGCAGCCAAGGCATCCTGGGGAGGACTGAAGCTTTCTTT.

The rearrangement links TRBV6-5 to TRBJ2-3; 8 bases agree with TRBD1. This CDR3 has 14 amino acids. CDR1 is MNHEY and CDR2 is SVGAGI in the germline V gene. The ends lost 6 bases at V and 1 base at J; junction bases unmatched: 3. The CDR3 region has the DNA TGTGCCAGCAGCCCGGACAGGGGCACAGATACGCAGTATTTT. Translating it yields CASSPDRGTDTQYF.

V and J are TRBV9 and TRBJ2-3, with 14 bases fitting TRBD2. The junction had 9 bases not matched to a gene; V was cut back by 7 bases and J by 2 bases. CDR3 length: 17 residues. The V gene's germline CDR1 is SGDLS and CDR2 YYNGEE. This CDR3 reads CASEAGLAGGLTDTQYF. The CDR3 nucleotides read TGTGCCAGCGAGGCCGGACTAGCGGGAGGTCTCACAGATACGCAGTATTTT.

The chain links TRBV2 to TRBJ2-2, with TRBD2 identical over 7 bases. Germline assignment: CDR1 SNHLY and CDR2 FYNNEI. J was trimmed by 4 bases and V by 9 bases; bases with no gene match: 8. The CDR3 spans 14 residues. CDR3 in DNA: TGTGCCAGTCAGCGGGATACTCGCACCGGGGAGCTGTTTTTT. It encodes CASQRDTRTGELFF.

This chain links TRBV11-1 with TRBJ2-5; 7 bases fit TRBD2. With 5 bases clipped from V and 5 bases from J, the junction kept 14 bases outside the gene matches. The CDR3 loop spans 16 amino acids. Germline values: CDR1 SGHAT, CDR2 FQDESV (reference sequence). Here the CDR3 DNA reads TGTGCCAGCAGCCCCAAGTTACGACTAGCAAGGGAGACCCAGTACTTC. Its translation: CASSPKLRLARETQYF.

As concerns this clone: Distinct nucleotide sequences in the sample also encode this CDR3. The rearrangement joins TRBV6-1 to TRBJ2-3; no clear D gene. The germline V gene encodes CDR1 MNHNS and CDR2 SASEGT. CDR3 size: 11 residues. Trimming stripped 6 bases from V and 3 bases from J, with 4 bases between. The CDR3 region is CASRLTDTQYF. The DNA of the CDR3 is TGTGCCAGCAGATTGACAGATACGCAGTATTTT.

The gene calls are TRBV15 and TRBJ2-3; no definite D call. The germline CDR1 and CDR2 sequences are LNHNV and YYDKDF (reference sequence). The CDR3 is 14 residues long. Trimming took off 4 bases at V and 0 bases at J, with 8 bases between the two ends. The CDR3 DNA is TGTGCCACCAGCATGGCGGCTAGCACAGATACGCAGTATTTT. Translation gives CATSMAASTDTQYF.

The genes are TRBV28 and TRBJ1-1; TRBD1 is a possible D gene (6 bases). This CDR3 region has 13 residues. Trimming stripped 7 bases from V and 4 bases from J, with 13 bases between. CDR1 MDHEN and CDR2 SYDVKM come from the germline V gene. This CDR3 reads CASTQGRSTEAFF. CDR3 DNA sequence: TGTGCCAGCACACAGGGACGGTCCACTGAAGCTTTCTTT. Using reference TRBV28 and TRBJ1-1 for the parts outside the CDR3, the full variable domain is DVKVTQSSRYLVKRTGEKVFLECVQDMDHENMFWYRQDPGLGLRLIYFSYDVKMKEKGDIPEGYSVSREKKERFSLILESASTNQTSMYLCASTQGRSTEAFFGQGTRLTVV.

V and J are TRBV28 and TRBJ1-4; D is uncertain. Trimming cost V 3 bases and J 4 bases, with 12 bases left between them. CDR3 length: 15 residues. Germline V gene data show CDR1 as MDHEN and CDR2 as SYDVKM. CDR3 coding DNA: TGTGCCAGCAGTTTCGAGTCGGGATATAATGAAAAACTGTTTTTT. Amino acids: CASSFESGYNEKLFF.

The gene calls are TRBV2 and TRBJ1-1; D unresolved. Trimming took 7 bases from V and 4 from J, leaving 10 bases between them. The CDR3 is 12 residues long. Germline V lookup: CDR1 SNHLY, CDR2 FYNNEI. CDR3 coding DNA: TGTGCCAGCAAGCCTTGGGGCACTGAAGCTTTCTTT. Translated: CASKPWGTEAFF.

The chain has TRBV18 and TRBJ2-7, with TRBD2 matching over 12 bases. The CDR3 spans 18 residues. V was clipped by 1 base and J by 1 base; unmatched bases: 8. CDR1 and CDR2 (germline): KGHSH, LQKENI. The CDR3 loop reads CASSPLPSGRAGSYEQYF. CDR3 sequence (DNA): TGTGCCAGCTCACCACTTCCTAGCGGGAGGGCCGGGTCCTACGAGCAGTACTTC. The variable domain in full, with the rest retrieved from reference TRBV18 and TRBJ2-7, is NAGVMQNPRHLVRRRGQEARLRCSPMKGHSHVYWYRQLPEEGLKFMVYLQKENIIDESGMPKERFSAEFPKEGPSILRIQQVVRGDSAAYFCASSPLPSGRAGSYEQYFGPGTRLTVT.

This clone was picked up one time. The rearrangement uses TRBV7-2 and TRBJ2-3; 11 bases are shared with TRBD2. Trimming at V came to 1 base and at J to 5 bases, leaving 5 bases not matched to a gene. This CDR3 region has 16 residues. CDR1 and CDR2 (germline): SGHTA, FQGNSA. Here the CDR3 DNA reads TGTGCCAGCAGCTTAGGGACTAGCGGGTCAAGAGATACGCAGTATTTT. Encoded protein: CASSLGTSGSRDTQYF.

Points on this clone: The same CDR3 arises from other DNA sequences in this sample as well. The CDR3 spells CASSPRGNYNEQFF. CDR3 nucleotide sequence: TGTGCCAGTAGTCCCCGCGGGAACTACAATGAGCAGTTCTTC. V and J are TRBV19 and TRBJ2-1, with D tentatively TRBD2 (6 bases). The ends were cut back, 5 bases at V and 3 bases at J, with 11 bases in the middle. This CDR3 has 14 residues. From germline, CDR1 is LNHDA and CDR2 SQIVND (reference sequence).

The chain combines TRBV18 with TRBJ1-1; D gene unclear. This CDR3 is 15 amino acids long. The V end was cut by 5 bases, the J end by 0 bases, with 13 bases between. Germline CDR1 is KGHSH and CDR2 is LQKENI. The CDR3 loop reads CASSAVGNMNTEAFF. CDR3 DNA sequence: TGTGCCAGCTCAGCGGTCGGAAACATGAACACTGAAGCTTTCTTT.

The table lists this clone with a count of one. This chain connects TRBV10-2 to TRBJ2-1; 7 bases line up with TRBD2. V shed 4 bases, J shed 7 bases, and the junction held 1 base outside the gene matches. CDR1 WSHSY and CDR2 SAAADI come from the germline V gene. This CDR3 comprises 12 residues. The CDR3, as DNA: TGCGCCAGCAGTGTTAGCGGGAATGAGCAGTTCTTC. Protein: CASSVSGNEQFF.

The gene calls are TRBV4-1 and TRBJ2-1; TRBD2 is a possible D gene (6 bases). Trimming left V 0 bases short and J 5 bases short, with 14 bases between. CDR1 is MGHRA and CDR2 is YSYEKL in the germline V gene. CDR3 length equals 16 residues. CDR3 sequence (DNA): TGCGCCAGCAGCCAAGAACTTAGCGGACTAAACAATGAGCAGTTCTTC. The encoded protein is CASSQELSGLNNEQFF.

The rearrangement links TRBV11-2 to TRBJ1-1; D is ambiguous. The CDR3 runs to 14 residues. The germline gives CDR1 SGHAT, CDR2 FQNNGV. Trimming removed 1 base at V and 4 bases at J, with 10 bases between. The CDR3 is CASSLVVGSTEAFF. The CDR3 bases are TGTGCCAGCAGCTTAGTGGTGGGCTCCACTGAAGCTTTCTTT.

The chain employs TRBV5-1 and TRBJ2-2, with 11 nucleotides matching TRBD1. The CDR3 contains 16 residues. Germline V lookup: CDR1 SGHRS, CDR2 YFSETQ. Unmatched junction bases numbered 3, after V lost 0 bases and J lost 5 bases. The CDR3: CASSLGTGGKTGELFF. The CDR3 DNA sequence: TGCGCCAGCAGCTTGGGGACAGGGGGCAAGACCGGGGAGCTGTTTTTT. The full variable domain, in which reference TRBV5-1 and TRBJ2-2 provide the parts outside the CDR3, is KAGVTQTPRYLIKTRGQQVTLSCSPISGHRSVSWYQQTPGQGLQFLFEYFSETQRNKGNFPGRFSGRQFSNSRSEMNVSTLELGDSALYLCASSLGTGGKTGELFFGEGSRLTVL.

This chain links TRBV5-1 with TRBJ2-7; TRBD1 aligns across 9 bases. The ends lost 3 bases at V and 3 bases at J; junction bases unmatched: 7. CDR1 and CDR2 (germline): SGHRS, YFSETQ. This CDR3 is 15 amino acids long. The CDR3 DNA is TGCGCCAGCAGCTCCGGACAGGGGAAGAACTACGAGCAGTACTTC. It is translated as CASSSGQGKNYEQYF.

This rearrangement joins TRBV5-4 to TRBJ2-7, with 11 bases matching TRBD2. CDR1 and CDR2 from the germline V gene are SGHNT and YYREEE (reference sequence). V gave up 7 bases and J gave up 4 bases; unmatched junction bases: 7. This CDR3 contains 14 residues. CDR3 bases: TGTGCCAGCCACCTTAGCGGGAGGGCTTACGAGCAGTACTTC. This sequence encodes CASHLSGRAYEQYF.